This entry describes one TCR beta chain. Its antigen is undetermined. Germline CDR1 SGHDN, CDR2 FVKESK. The V and J ends lost 1 base and 6 bases respectively, with 10 bases between them. The CDR3 has 14 amino acids. This specimen comes from a study of T cell clonotyping in hematopoietic cell transplantation. Study-wide results and limits: Broader posttransplant TCR repertoire diversity was predicted by graft donor and pretransplant recipient Inverse Simpson Index values. No sorting was done, leaving CD4 and CD8 contributions mixed. At the given depth, recipient repertoires were over 97% de novo clonotypes.

Generated by immunoSEQ multiplex PCR, the TCRdb table keeps only in-frame clones and is missing some. Counted here are 12,000 to 15,000 clones, around 62% occurring once; the ten biggest clones make up almost 10%. The source is a human donor who either received an allogeneic hematopoietic cell transplant for a myeloid malignancy or was a related donor (not recorded which). Some clones in this sample may be carry-over from other donors' samples. The sample consisted of PBMCs. The V and J genes are TRBV14 and TRBJ2-4; D is unresolved. The CDR3: CASSQGVIGNIQYF. For the CDR3, the DNA is TGTGCCAGCAGCCAAGGGGTCATTGGAAACATTCAGTACTTC.